The subject of this entry is one T cell receptor (beta chain). Its target is not known. The source of the sample is a study of T cell responses to AZD1222 COVID-19 vaccine. The V gene lost 3 bases and the J gene lost 0 bases, with 12 bases spanning the gap. The V gene's germline CDR1 is KGHSH and CDR2 LQKENI. The CDR3 consists of 16 residues. Data came from immunoSEQ multiplex PCR; TCRdb stores just in-frame clones and leaves some out. Altogether about 94,000 clones are present, roughly 88% being singletons, with the ten largest covering about 12%. Study results and caveats: In the spike-specific TCR repertoire, nearly half reportedly target unmutated variant regions. White British people made up most donors, females outnumbered males, and clonal diversity was possibly underestimated. Seropositivity was recorded at baseline in only 6 or 7 AZD1222 recipients.

This receptor was taken from an adult who received the AZD1222 COVID-19 vaccine. This chain joins TRBV18 and TRBJ2-1; D is uncertain. The source material was peripheral blood, sampled 28 days after the second AZD1222 dose. CDR3 sequence reads: CASSPIRAHSYNEQFF. The CDR3 DNA sequence: TGTGCCAGCTCACCGATCCGGGCCCACTCCTACAATGAGCAGTTCTTC.